This T cell receptor beta chain was captured in a study of T-cell reconstitution after alpha-beta-depleted transplantation in children. This clonotype was seen ten or more times. Researchers prepared the TCRbeta library using unique molecular identifiers, the study reports. In TCRdb, the PCR reads were re-called with MiXCR into one record per CDR3 protein. The table records a few hundred thousand distinct CDR3 sequences, approximately 10% of them present only once. The CDR3 covers 12 residues. Germline V lookup: CDR1 SGDLS, CDR2 YYNGEE. V was pared by 1 base and J by 5 bases, with 5 bases between. The chain is built from TRBV9 and TRBJ2-3; D perhaps matches TRBD2 (5 bases). The origin of this receptor is a human donor who donated a stem cell graft to a child with acute lymphoblastic leukemia. Sequenced material: PBMCs from the stem cell graft donor, taken from the stem cell graft. The CDR3 reads CASSVSGDTQYF. The CDR3 region has the DNA TGTGCCAGCAGCGTAAGCGGAGATACGCAGTATTTT.